This T cell receptor (beta chain) was documented in a study of identifying expanded T cells in peripheral blood. General study findings and limits: Variance in clone template counts between approximately two-week samples significantly increased with total template count across all healthy donors. Over about two and four weeks, about 15 and 19 clones changed, versus roughly 1.1 between replicates.

During the collection period, no donor immune events like infections were recorded. About this clone itself: Its target is unknown.

Assay: immunoSEQ multiplex PCR; the TCRdb copy retains only in-frame clones and omits some. This table holds around 130,000 clones, 70% to 90% found once. The source is a person aged 18 to 75 in good health. Sample: blood.

CDR3 protein: CSVGSNQPQHF. The CDR3, as DNA: TGCAGCGTTGGTAGCAATCAGCCCCAGCATTTT. J is TRBJ1-5 and V is TRBV29-1, with D unclear. Deletions cut 4 bases from V and 0 bases from J, with 1 base between. Germline V gene data show CDR1 as SQVTM and CDR2 as ANQGSEA. The CDR3 sequence is 11 residues long. The variable domain in full, with the rest retrieved from reference TRBV29-1 and TRBJ1-5, is SAVISQKPSRDICQRGTSLTIQCQVDSQVTMMFWYRQQPGQSLTLIATANQGSEATYESGFVIDKFPISRPNLTFSTLTVSNMSPEDSSIYLCSVGSNQPQHFGDGTRLSIL.